The rows below give T cell receptor beta chains drawn from one sample of a study of blood T cell repertoires in COVID-19. TCRdb's table, derived via immunoSEQ multiplex PCR, lists solely in-frame clones and lacks some. In the table there are under 450,000 clones, approximately 90% of which are singletons. The sequencing sample was made of PBMCs or T cells enriched from blood (not recorded which). These receptors came from a woman between 40 and 55 years old who had been exposed to COVID-19. Each CDR3 is given with its conserved first and last residue. The D gene is left open where the match is weak. Size values are once, few and many counts, or a class for expanded clones, and some rows have none.

CDR3nt: TGTGCCAGCAGTCGTCAGACACGCTCTGAAGCTTTCTTT; CDR3aa: CASSRQTRSEAFF; v_gene: TRBV6-5; abundance: .; j_gene: TRBJ1-1; d_gene: .
CDR3nt: TGTGCCATCAGTCCTTTGGGAAACACCATATATTTT; CDR3aa: CAISPLGNTIYF; v_gene: TRBV10-3; abundance: .; j_gene: TRBJ1-3; d_gene: .
CDR3nt: TGTGCCAGCAGTTACTCCCCCGGGGGGGCTGAAAAACTGTTTTTT; CDR3aa: CASSYSPGGAEKLFF; v_gene: TRBV6-5; abundance: .; j_gene: TRBJ1-4; d_gene: .
CDR3nt: TGTGCCAGCAGCTTGTGGCAGATGAACACTGAAGCTTTCTTT; CDR3aa: CASSLWQMNTEAFF; v_gene: TRBV5-4; abundance: .; j_gene: TRBJ1-1; d_gene: .
CDR3nt: TGTGCCAGCATTCGGGAGGGAAGGGCGCCACCAACTAATGAAAAACTGTTTTTT; CDR3aa: CASIREGRAPPTNEKLFF; v_gene: TRBV2; abundance: .; j_gene: TRBJ1-4; d_gene: .
CDR3nt: TGCGCCAGCAGCTCCGTTGATACCGGGACAGGGAAAATGAACACTGAAGCTTTCTTT; CDR3aa: CASSSVDTGTGKMNTEAFF; v_gene: TRBV5-1; abundance: .; j_gene: TRBJ1-1; d_gene: TRBD1
CDR3nt: TGTGCCTGGGTGGACAGCGGGGGTTCACCCCTCCACTTT; CDR3aa: CAWVDSGGSPLHF; v_gene: TRBV30; abundance: .; j_gene: TRBJ1-6; d_gene: .
CDR3nt: TGTGCCAGTAGTATGATAGGGACTAGCGGGACCTACGAGCAGTACTTC; CDR3aa: CASSMIGTSGTYEQYF; v_gene: TRBV19; abundance: .; j_gene: TRBJ2-7; d_gene: TRBD2
CDR3nt: TGTGCCAGTAGTATAGTCCCAGGGATTCTGGATGGCTACACCTTC; CDR3aa: CASSIVPGILDGYTF; v_gene: TRBV19; abundance: .; j_gene: TRBJ1-2; d_gene: .
CDR3nt: TGTGCCTGGAGTGGACAGGAGACCAACTATGGCTACACCTTC; CDR3aa: CAWSGQETNYGYTF; v_gene: TRBV30; abundance: .; j_gene: TRBJ1-2; d_gene: .
CDR3nt: TGTGCCAGCCGGAGGGTAACGGGCAATCAGCCCCAGCATTTT; CDR3aa: CASRRVTGNQPQHF; v_gene: TRBV19; abundance: .; j_gene: TRBJ1-5; d_gene: .
CDR3nt: TGTGCCAGCAGCGCGACAGGGGGCAATTCACCCCTCCACTTT; CDR3aa: CASSATGGNSPLHF; v_gene: TRBV9; abundance: .; j_gene: TRBJ1-6; d_gene: TRBD1
CDR3nt: TGTGCCACAGAGCGAAGACAGGGGGCGTACAGCTATGGCTACACCTTC; CDR3aa: CATERRQGAYSYGYTF; v_gene: TRBV10-3; abundance: .; j_gene: TRBJ1-2; d_gene: TRBD1
CDR3nt: TGTGCCAGTAGTATCCAGGGTAGCGGGGCCACAGATACGCAGTATTTT; CDR3aa: CASSIQGSGATDTQYF; v_gene: TRBV19; abundance: .; j_gene: TRBJ2-3; d_gene: TRBD2
CDR3nt: TGTGCCACCAGTGACTCCACATCTGAAGCTTTCTTT; CDR3aa: CATSDSTSEAFF; v_gene: TRBV24-1; abundance: .; j_gene: TRBJ1-1; d_gene: .
CDR3nt: TGTGCCAGCAGTCTCGGGGAAAATGAGCAGTTCTTC; CDR3aa: CASSLGENEQFF; v_gene: TRBV12-3/TRBV12-4; abundance: .; j_gene: TRBJ2-1; d_gene: .
CDR3nt: TGTGCCACCAGTGATTTTCAGGGGCAGGGCAATGAGCAGTTCTTC; CDR3aa: CATSDFQGQGNEQFF; v_gene: TRBV24-1; abundance: .; j_gene: TRBJ2-1; d_gene: .
CDR3nt: TGTGCCAGCAGTTACTCTTCGACAGGGGATCGACAGCCCCAGCATTTT; CDR3aa: CASSYSSTGDRQPQHF; v_gene: TRBV6-5; abundance: few; j_gene: TRBJ1-5; d_gene: TRBD1
CDR3nt: TGTGCCAGCAGTGAGCATACCGGGACAGAAAACGAGCAGTACTTC; CDR3aa: CASSEHTGTENEQYF; v_gene: TRBV6-1; abundance: .; j_gene: TRBJ2-7; d_gene: TRBD1
CDR3nt: TGTGCCAGCAGCTCGACTAGCGGGAGGACCGGGGAGCTGTTTTTT; CDR3aa: CASSSTSGRTGELFF; v_gene: TRBV7-9; abundance: .; j_gene: TRBJ2-2; d_gene: TRBD2